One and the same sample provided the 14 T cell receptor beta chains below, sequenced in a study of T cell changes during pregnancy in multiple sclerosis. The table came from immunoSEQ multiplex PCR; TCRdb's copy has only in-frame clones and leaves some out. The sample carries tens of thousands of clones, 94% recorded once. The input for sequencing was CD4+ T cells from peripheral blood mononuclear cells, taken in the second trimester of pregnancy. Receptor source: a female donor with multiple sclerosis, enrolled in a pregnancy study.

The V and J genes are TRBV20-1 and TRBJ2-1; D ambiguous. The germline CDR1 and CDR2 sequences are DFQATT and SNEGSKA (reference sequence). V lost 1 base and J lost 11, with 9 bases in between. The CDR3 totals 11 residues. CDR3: CSARGLDQQFF. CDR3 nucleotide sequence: TGCAGTGCTAGAGGGCTAGACCAGCAGTTCTTC.

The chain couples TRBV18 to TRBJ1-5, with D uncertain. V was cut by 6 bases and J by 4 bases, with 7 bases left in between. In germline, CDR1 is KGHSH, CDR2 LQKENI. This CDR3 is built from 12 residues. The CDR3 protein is CASSPENQPQHF. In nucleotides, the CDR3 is TGTGCCAGCTCCCCAGAGAATCAGCCCCAGCATTTT.

The CDR3 nucleotides read TGTGCCAGCAGCTTGGGGGAGTTATCTGGAAACACCATATATTTT. It specifies CASSLGELSGNTIYF. The chain employs TRBV5-4 and TRBJ1-3, with D unresolved. The germline CDR1 and CDR2 sequences are SGHNT and YYREEE (reference sequence). Trimming stripped 0 bases from V and 1 base from J, with 8 bases between. The CDR3 totals 15 residues.

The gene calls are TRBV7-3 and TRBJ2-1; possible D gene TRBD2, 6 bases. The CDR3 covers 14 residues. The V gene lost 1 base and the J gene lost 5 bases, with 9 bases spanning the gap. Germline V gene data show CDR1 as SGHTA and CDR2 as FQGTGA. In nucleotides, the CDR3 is TGTGCCAGCAGCTTAAGCGGGGCTAACAATGAGCAGTTCTTC. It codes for CASSLSGANNEQFF.

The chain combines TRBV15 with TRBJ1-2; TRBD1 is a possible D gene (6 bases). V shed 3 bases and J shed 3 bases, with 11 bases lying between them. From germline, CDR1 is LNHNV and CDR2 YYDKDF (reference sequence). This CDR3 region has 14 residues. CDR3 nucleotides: TGTGCCACCAGCAGGGACAGCAACGACTATGGCTACACCTTC. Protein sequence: CATSRDSNDYGYTF.

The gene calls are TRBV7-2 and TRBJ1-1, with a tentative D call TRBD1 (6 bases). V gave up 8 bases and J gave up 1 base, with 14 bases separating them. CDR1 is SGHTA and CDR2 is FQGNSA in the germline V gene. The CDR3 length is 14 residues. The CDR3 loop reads CASGLGHSNTEAFF. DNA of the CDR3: TGTGCCAGCGGATTGGGACATTCGAACACTGAAGCTTTCTTT.

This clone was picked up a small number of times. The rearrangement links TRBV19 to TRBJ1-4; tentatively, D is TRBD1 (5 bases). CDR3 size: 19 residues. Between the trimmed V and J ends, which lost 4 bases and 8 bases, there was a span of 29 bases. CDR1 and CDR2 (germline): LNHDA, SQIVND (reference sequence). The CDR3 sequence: CASSRNWRQRRGIGEKLFF. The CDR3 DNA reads TGTGCCAGTAGTAGGAATTGGAGACAGCGTCGTGGAATTGGAGAAAAACTGTTTTTT.

The CDR3 spells CASSSGKNTGELFF. Written as DNA, the CDR3 is TGTGCCAGCAGCTCCGGGAAGAACACCGGGGAGCTGTTTTTT. The V gene is TRBV7-3, the J gene TRBJ2-2; D is possibly TRBD2 (5 bases). This CDR3 region has 14 residues. Per the germline V gene, CDR1 is SGHTA and CDR2 is FQGTGA. V was shortened by 4 bases and J by 1 base, with 7 bases between the two germline ends.

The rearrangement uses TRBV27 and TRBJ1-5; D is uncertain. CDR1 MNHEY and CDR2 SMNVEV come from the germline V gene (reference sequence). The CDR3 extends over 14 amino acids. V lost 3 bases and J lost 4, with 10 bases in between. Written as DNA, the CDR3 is TGTGCCAGCAGTTTGTTCGGGGTAAATCAGCCCCAGCATTTT. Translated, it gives CASSLFGVNQPQHF.

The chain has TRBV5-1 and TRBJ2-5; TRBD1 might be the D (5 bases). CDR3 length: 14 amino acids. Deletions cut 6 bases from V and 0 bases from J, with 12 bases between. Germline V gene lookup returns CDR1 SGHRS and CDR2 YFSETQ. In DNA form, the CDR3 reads TGCGCCAGCAAGGGGTTTGGGAACCAAGAGACCCAGTACTTC. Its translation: CASKGFGNQETQYF.

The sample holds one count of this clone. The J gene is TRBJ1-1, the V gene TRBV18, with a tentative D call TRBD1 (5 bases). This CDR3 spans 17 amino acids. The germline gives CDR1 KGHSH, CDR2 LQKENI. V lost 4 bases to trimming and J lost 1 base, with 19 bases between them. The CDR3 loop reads CASSRVTGIIPNTEAFF. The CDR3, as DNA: TGTGCCAGCTCACGGGTAACAGGAATCATACCGAACACTGAAGCTTTCTTT.

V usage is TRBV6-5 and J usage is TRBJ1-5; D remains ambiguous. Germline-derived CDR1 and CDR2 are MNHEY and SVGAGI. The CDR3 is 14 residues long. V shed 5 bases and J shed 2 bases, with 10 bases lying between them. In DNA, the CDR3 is TGTGCCAGCAGTGCTAGTTGGGGCAATCAGCCCCAGCATTTT. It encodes CASSASWGNQPQHF.

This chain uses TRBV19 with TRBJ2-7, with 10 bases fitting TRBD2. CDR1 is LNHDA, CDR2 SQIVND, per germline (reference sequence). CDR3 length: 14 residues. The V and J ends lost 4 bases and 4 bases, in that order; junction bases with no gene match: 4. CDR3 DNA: TGTGCCAGTAGTAAAACTAGCGGGATTTACGAGCAGTACTTC. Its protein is CASSKTSGIYEQYF. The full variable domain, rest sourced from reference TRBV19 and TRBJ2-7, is DGGITQSPKYLFRKEGQNVTLSCEQNLNHDAMYWYRQDPGQGLRLIYYSQIVNDFQKGDIAEGYSVSREKKESFPLTVTSAQKNPTAFYLCASSKTSGIYEQYFGPGTRLTVT.

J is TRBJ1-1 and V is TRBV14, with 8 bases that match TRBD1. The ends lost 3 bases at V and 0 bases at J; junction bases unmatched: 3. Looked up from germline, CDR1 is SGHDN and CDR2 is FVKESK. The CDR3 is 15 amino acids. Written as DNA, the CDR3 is TGTGCCAGCAGCCATAGGACAGGGTTGAACACTGAAGCTTTCTTT. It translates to CASSHRTGLNTEAFF.